Listed below are T cell receptor beta chains from one sample, sequenced in a study of molecular identifiers for immune sequencing clone quantification. Via MiXCR, TCRdb re-called the PCR reads, giving one row per CDR3 protein. Among a few hundred thousand distinct CDR3 sequences listed, over 20% were seen once. Sequencing used naive CD8+ T cells from blood, with Jurkat cell RNA spiked in. The receptors shown here come from a human donor in good health. Some libraries in this study had Jurkat cell RNA spiked in. Each CDR3 is given with its conserved first and last residue. A D gene is named only where the DNA matches it firmly. The size entry is marked missing in some rows and otherwise reads once, few, many or a size class.

>few|TRBJ1-4|NA|TRBV4-3
CASSQKPGGIMGEKLFF
TGCGCCAGCAGCCAAAAGCCCGGGGGAATAATGGGTGAAAAACTGTTTTTT
>few|TRBJ2-7|TRBD2|TRBV7-9
CASSSTSGGGNEQYF
TGTGCCAGCAGCTCCACTAGCGGGGGTGGCAACGAGCAGTACTTC
>NA|TRBJ2-3|NA|TRBV6-4
CASSDASRGTQYF
TGTGCCAGCAGTGATGCTAGCAGGGGTACGCAGTATTTT
>NA|TRBJ2-1|NA|TRBV6-5
CANSYSKGFYEQFF
TGTGCCAACAGTTACTCGAAGGGGTTCTATGAGCAGTTCTTC
>many|TRBJ1-5|NA|TRBV12-3/TRBV12-4
CASSFTPLGNQPQHF
TGTGCCAGCAGTTTCACACCCTTGGGCAATCAGCCCCAGCATTTT
>NA|TRBJ2-1|NA|TRBV7-2
CASSPSQSSYNEQFF
TGTGCCAGCAGCCCATCCCAGAGCTCCTACAATGAGCAGTTCTTC
>many|TRBJ2-3|TRBD2|TRBV28
CASSLRTSGSTDTQYF
TGTGCCAGCAGTCTCCGGACTAGCGGGAGTACAGATACGCAGTATTTT
>NA|TRBJ1-2|NA|TRBV29-1
CSVEDPARYGYTF
TGCAGCGTTGAAGATCCGGCCAGATATGGCTACACCTTC
>many|TRBJ1-1|TRBD1|TRBV28
CASSTGVGTEAFF
TGTGCCAGCAGTACAGGGGTCGGCACTGAAGCTTTCTTT
>many|TRBJ2-3|NA|TRBV7-6
CASSNRQALVDTQYF
TGTGCCAGCAGCAACCGACAGGCATTGGTGGATACGCAGTATTTT
>few|TRBJ1-1|NA|TRBV6-5
CATHTGNTEAFF
TGTGCCACCCATACAGGGAACACTGAAGCTTTCTTT
>few|TRBJ2-1|TRBD2|TRBV6-5
CASSYTGLAAYNEQFF
TGTGCCAGCAGTTACACCGGACTAGCAGCCTACAATGAGCAGTTCTTC
>many|TRBJ2-2|NA|TRBV7-9
CASSAVVSGELFF
TGTGCCAGCAGCGCCGTAGTATCCGGGGAGCTGTTTTTT
>many|TRBJ1-1|NA|TRBV27
CASRKNTGFTEAFF
TGTGCCAGCAGGAAGAATACAGGGTTCACTGAAGCTTTCTTT
>many|TRBJ2-5|NA|TRBV5-1
CASSLALGNAETQYF
TGCGCCAGCAGCTTGGCCCTAGGGAATGCAGAGACCCAGTACTTC
>many|TRBJ2-2|NA|TRBV24-1
CATGRLRDKNTGELFF
TGTGCCACCGGGCGCCTCCGGGACAAGAACACCGGGGAGCTGTTTTTT
>few|TRBJ2-2|TRBD2|TRBV20-1
CSASVFRGREGGELFF
TGCAGTGCTAGTGTTTTTAGGGGCAGGGAGGGCGGGGAGCTGTTTTTT
>NA|TRBJ2-7|NA|TRBV11-2
CASSFGPNYEQYF
TGTGCCAGCAGCTTTGGACCGAACTACGAGCAGTACTTC
>NA|TRBJ2-4|TRBD2|TRBV20-1
CSARDRGRAKNIQHF
TGCAGTGCTAGAGATCGCGGGAGGGCCAAAAACATTCAGCACTTC
>NA|TRBJ2-3|TRBD2|TRBV11-2
CASSPPRAGGTDTQYF
TGTGCCAGCAGCCCCCCCCGGGCGGGAGGGACAGATACGCAGTATTTT
>NA|TRBJ2-1|NA|TRBV6-5
CASSSQGGSGNEQFF
TGTGCCAGCAGTTCTCAGGGGGGATCCGGCAATGAGCAGTTCTTC
>few|TRBJ2-4|NA|TRBV7-9
CASSSPSGAKNIQYF
TGTGCCAGCAGCTCCCCCTCGGGAGCCAAAAACATTCAGTACTTC
>many|TRBJ2-7|NA|TRBV29-1
CSVEWGLGNEQYF
TGCAGCGTTGAATGGGGGCTGGGGAACGAGCAGTACTTC
>NA|TRBJ2-2|TRBD1|TRBV10-3
CAISDRTGGFDTGELFF
TGTGCCATCAGTGACCGGACAGGGGGCTTCGACACCGGGGAGCTGTTTTTT
>many|TRBJ1-2|TRBD1|TRBV7-8
CASSFGTGYGYTF
TGTGCCAGCAGTTTCGGGACAGGGTATGGCTACACCTTC
>many|TRBJ1-1|TRBD1|TRBV2
CASRGQGSPEAFF
TGTGCCAGCAGGGGACAGGGCTCCCCTGAAGCTTTCTTT
>NA|TRBJ1-5|NA|TRBV4-1
CARRLGRGAGPQHF
TGCGCCCGCCGCCTGGGGCGGGGCGCAGGGCCCCAGCATTTT
>NA|TRBJ2-5|NA|TRBV28
CAGSLSLLRCF
TGTGCCGGCAGTTTATCCCTCCTCCGGTGCTTC
>many|TRBJ1-1|TRBD1|TRBV29-1
CSVLGQGRGVPEAFF
TGCAGCGTTTTGGGACAGGGACGGGGTGTCCCTGAAGCTTTCTTT
>NA|TRBJ2-7|TRBD2|TRBV28
CASSSKYWTSGSYEQYF
TGTGCCAGCAGTTCGAAATACTGGACTAGCGGCAGCTACGAGCAGTACTTC
>many|TRBJ2-7|TRBD2|TRBV5-4
CASSRALAGDYEQYF
TGTGCCAGCAGCCGCGCACTAGCGGGGGACTACGAGCAGTACTTC
>many|TRBJ2-1|NA|TRBV27
CASSLVGGRDNEQFF
TGTGCCAGCAGTTTAGTGGGGGGCAGAGACAATGAGCAGTTCTTC
>many|TRBJ1-4|NA|TRBV7-9
CASSSERGQPDNEKLFF
TGTGCCAGCAGCTCCGAGCGAGGACAGCCAGATAATGAAAAACTGTTTTTT
>many|TRBJ2-1|NA|TRBV12-3/TRBV12-4
CASSLDGNEQFF
TGTGCCAGCAGTCTCGACGGTAATGAGCAGTTCTTC
>few|TRBJ1-3|NA|TRBV20-1
CSASSLSGNTIYF
TGCAGTGCTAGCTCCCTTTCTGGAAACACCATATATTTT
>NA|TRBJ2-7|TRBD2|TRBV20-1
CSAKSGVGLTSYYSYEQYF
TGCAGTGCAAAGTCGGGTGTGGGCCTGACTAGCTATTACTCCTACGAGCAGTACTTC
>NA|TRBJ2-5|NA|TRBV19
CASSPLGIVETQYF
TGTGCCAGTAGTCCACTCGGGATCGTCGAGACCCAGTACTTC
>many|TRBJ1-2|NA|TRBV7-9
CASSSYVGFSDYGYTF
TGTGCCAGCAGCTCTTACGTCGGCTTTTCTGACTATGGCTACACCTTC
>NA|TRBJ2-6|NA|TRBV6-5
CASSYSGVNVLTF
TGTGCCAGCAGTTATAGTGGGGTCAACGTCCTGACTTTC
>few|TRBJ2-1|TRBD1|TRBV4-3
CASSQQQGNEQFF
TGCGCCAGCAGCCAACAACAGGGGAATGAGCAGTTCTTC
>many|TRBJ2-3|NA|TRBV11-2
CASSLDASPDTQYF
TGTGCCAGCAGCTTAGATGCTAGCCCGGATACGCAGTATTTT
>few|TRBJ2-5|NA|TRBV7-6
CASSLAGVPRYQETQYF
TGTGCCAGCAGCTTAGCCGGTGTCCCCAGGTACCAAGAGACCCAGTACTTC
>NA|TRBJ2-3|TRBD2|TRBV30
CAWTGGADTQYF
TGTGCCTGGACGGGGGGAGCAGATACGCAGTATTTT
>NA|TRBJ2-7|TRBD1|TRBV6-6
CASKQRTGSVGEQYF
TGTGCCAGCAAACAGAGGACAGGGTCTGTAGGCGAGCAGTACTTC
>many|TRBJ2-2|NA|TRBV5-1
CASSLFAGTLAFANTGELFF
TGCGCCAGCAGTTTATTCGCCGGGACCCTAGCCTTCGCGAACACCGGGGAGCTGTTTTTT
>many|TRBJ1-1|NA|TRBV30
CAWSVGMNTEAFF
TGTGCCTGGAGTGTAGGGATGAACACTGAAGCTTTCTTT
>few|TRBJ1-1|TRBD1|TRBV18
CASSPWPGQLNEAFF
TGTGCCAGCTCACCATGGCCGGGACAGCTAAATGAAGCTTTCTTT
>NA|TRBJ2-3|TRBD2|TRBV29-1
CSVETPSGGATDTQYF
TGCAGCGTTGAAACGCCTAGCGGGGGTGCCACAGATACGCAGTATTTT